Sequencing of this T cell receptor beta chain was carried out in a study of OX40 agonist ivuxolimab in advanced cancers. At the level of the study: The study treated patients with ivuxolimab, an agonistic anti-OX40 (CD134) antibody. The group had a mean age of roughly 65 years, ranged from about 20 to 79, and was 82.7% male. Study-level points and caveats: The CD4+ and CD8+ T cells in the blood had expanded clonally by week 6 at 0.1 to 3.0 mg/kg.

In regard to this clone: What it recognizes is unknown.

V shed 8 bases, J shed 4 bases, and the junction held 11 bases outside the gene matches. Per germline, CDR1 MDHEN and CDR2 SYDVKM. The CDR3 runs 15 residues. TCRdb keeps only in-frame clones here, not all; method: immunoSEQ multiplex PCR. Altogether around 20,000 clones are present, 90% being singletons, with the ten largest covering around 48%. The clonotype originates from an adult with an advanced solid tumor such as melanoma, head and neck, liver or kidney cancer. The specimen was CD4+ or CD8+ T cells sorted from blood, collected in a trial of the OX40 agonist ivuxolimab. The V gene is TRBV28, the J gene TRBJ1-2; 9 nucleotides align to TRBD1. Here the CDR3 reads CASLDLGQGSYGYTF. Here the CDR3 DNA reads TGTGCCAGCCTAGACCTTGGACAGGGGAGCTATGGCTACACCTTC.